This is a list of T cell receptor beta chains from one sample in a study of post-analysis software for immune sequencing data. TCRdb reprocessed the PCR reads with MiXCR, giving one entry per CDR3 protein. There are roughly 410,000 distinct CDR3 sequences in the sample; 30% to 45% occur only once, and over 10% lies in the top ten. The specimen sequenced was blood. Source of these receptors: a girl aged 10-17 years with multiple sclerosis. CDR3s include the opening cysteine and the closing phenylalanine or tryptophan. The order of the fields is V gene, clone size, J gene, D gene, CDR3 protein, CDR3 DNA. The D gene is left open where the match is weak. Clone size is stated in some rows and not others, as once, few, many or a class when expanded.

v_gene: TRBV30
abundance: once
j_gene: TRBJ1-2
d_gene: TRBD1
CDR3aa: CAWSLRQGYFYGYTF
CDR3nt: TGTGCCTGGAGTCTCCGACAGGGCTACTTCTATGGCTACACCTTC

v_gene: TRBV4-2
abundance: NA
j_gene: TRBJ1-2
d_gene: NA
CDR3aa: CTSSLGTGYTF
CDR3nt: TGTACCAGCAGCCTCGGGACCGGCTACACCTTC

v_gene: TRBV25-1
abundance: few
j_gene: TRBJ2-4
d_gene: NA
CDR3aa: CASSGTGGGAKNIQYF
CDR3nt: TGTGCCAGCAGTGGAACAGGGGGGGGGGCCAAAAACATTCAGTACTTC

v_gene: TRBV10-3
abundance: few
j_gene: TRBJ2-1
d_gene: NA
CDR3aa: CAISEPNGVQFF
CDR3nt: TGTGCCATCAGTGAGCCCAACGGGGTGCAGTTCTTC

v_gene: TRBV6-5
abundance: NA
j_gene: TRBJ1-5
d_gene: NA
CDR3aa: CASSYSQSNQPQHF
CDR3nt: TGTGCCAGCAGTTACTCGCAAAGTAATCAGCCCCAGCATTTT

v_gene: TRBV24-1
abundance: NA
j_gene: TRBJ2-5
d_gene: NA
CDR3aa: CATSGTRRGGPYQETQYF
CDR3nt: TGTGCCACCAGTGGAACACGGCGCGGGGGCCCGTACCAAGAGACCCAGTACTTC

v_gene: TRBV3-1
abundance: NA
j_gene: TRBJ1-1
d_gene: TRBD1
CDR3aa: CASSQPGPRTGIAFF
CDR3nt: TGTGCCAGCAGCCAACCCGGCCCCAGGACAGGGATCGCTTTCTTT

v_gene: TRBV4-1
abundance: many
j_gene: TRBJ2-3
d_gene: NA
CDR3aa: CASSPEDAADTQYF
CDR3nt: TGCGCCAGCAGCCCCGAGGATGCAGCGGATACGCAGTATTTT

v_gene: TRBV7-9
abundance: NA
j_gene: TRBJ2-7
d_gene: NA
CDR3aa: CASTEGRTTYEQYF
CDR3nt: TGTGCCAGCACGGAGGGGCGGACCACCTACGAGCAGTACTTC

v_gene: TRBV20-1
abundance: NA
j_gene: TRBJ2-3
d_gene: NA
CDR3aa: CSAPDPSSTDTQYF
CDR3nt: TGCAGTGCTCCGGACCCCTCTAGCACAGATACGCAGTATTTT

v_gene: TRBV12-5
abundance: few
j_gene: TRBJ1-6
d_gene: NA
CDR3aa: CASGSPSPLHF
CDR3nt: TGTGCTAGTGGTTCACCCTCACCCCTCCACTTT

v_gene: TRBV4-2
abundance: NA
j_gene: TRBJ2-7
d_gene: NA
CDR3aa: CASSQEAPMASPYEQYF
CDR3nt: TGTGCCAGCAGCCAAGAGGCGCCTATGGCTAGCCCCTACGAGCAGTACTTC

v_gene: TRBV20-1
abundance: NA
j_gene: TRBJ1-1
d_gene: NA
CDR3aa: CSASQGTFRTEAFF
CDR3nt: TGCAGTGCTAGTCAGGGTACATTTCGGACTGAAGCTTTCTTT

v_gene: TRBV28
abundance: NA
j_gene: TRBJ2-2
d_gene: TRBD2
CDR3aa: CASSSSSGGTLPGELFF
CDR3nt: TGTGCCAGCAGTTCATCTAGCGGGGGGACTCTTCCCGGGGAGCTGTTTTTT

v_gene: TRBV29-1
abundance: NA
j_gene: TRBJ1-1
d_gene: NA
CDR3aa: CSVNIGTENTEAFF
CDR3nt: TGCAGCGTGAATATAGGGACTGAGAACACTGAAGCTTTCTTT

v_gene: TRBV27
abundance: NA
j_gene: TRBJ1-1
d_gene: TRBD1
CDR3aa: CASSFDRTGSTEAFF
CDR3nt: TGTGCCAGCAGTTTCGATCGGACAGGGAGCACTGAAGCTTTCTTT

v_gene: TRBV5-1
abundance: many
j_gene: TRBJ2-7
d_gene: TRBD1
CDR3aa: CASSFETGTYEQYF
CDR3nt: TGCGCCAGCAGCTTCGAGACAGGGACCTACGAGCAGTACTTC

v_gene: TRBV6-6
abundance: NA
j_gene: TRBJ1-2
d_gene: NA
CDR3aa: CASSYGGPGYTF
CDR3nt: TGTGCCAGCAGTTACGGGGGGCCGGGGTACACCTTC

v_gene: TRBV5-1
abundance: many
j_gene: TRBJ1-4
d_gene: NA
CDR3aa: CASSAGTVEKLFF
CDR3nt: TGCGCCAGCAGCGCCGGGACGGTCGAAAAACTGTTTTTT

v_gene: TRBV6-1
abundance: NA
j_gene: TRBJ2-1
d_gene: TRBD2
CDR3aa: CATRGGIRGGSSYNEQFF
CDR3nt: TGTGCCACCCGAGGGGGAATTCGGGGGGGGAGCTCCTACAATGAGCAGTTCTTC

v_gene: TRBV10-3
abundance: few
j_gene: TRBJ2-1
d_gene: NA
CDR3aa: CAISEGLRGANPSSYNEQFF
CDR3nt: TGTGCCATCAGTGAGGGACTGAGAGGCGCGAACCCGAGCTCCTACAATGAGCAGTTCTTC

v_gene: TRBV5-1
abundance: NA
j_gene: TRBJ2-2
d_gene: TRBD1
CDR3aa: CASSFGTGGSTGELFF
CDR3nt: TGCGCCAGCAGCTTTGGGACAGGGGGCTCCACCGGGGAGCTGTTTTTT

v_gene: TRBV19
abundance: NA
j_gene: TRBJ1-1
d_gene: NA
CDR3aa: CASSVQIQNTEAFF
CDR3nt: TGTGCCAGTAGTGTACAAATACAGAACACTGAAGCTTTCTTT

v_gene: TRBV20-1
abundance: few
j_gene: TRBJ2-5
d_gene: NA
CDR3aa: CSARGTRIFKETQYF
CDR3nt: TGCAGTGCCAGAGGGACAAGGATTTTCAAAGAGACCCAGTACTTC

v_gene: TRBV2
abundance: NA
j_gene: TRBJ1-4
d_gene: NA
CDR3aa: CASTPAGPRWEKLFF
CDR3nt: TGTGCCAGCACCCCTGCAGGGCCTCGATGGGAAAAACTGTTTTTT

v_gene: TRBV18
abundance: NA
j_gene: TRBJ2-1
d_gene: NA
CDR3aa: CASSPRGSNWVNNEQFF
CDR3nt: TGTGCCAGCTCACCACGGGGCAGCAATTGGGTTAACAATGAGCAGTTCTTC

v_gene: TRBV5-1
abundance: few
j_gene: TRBJ2-1
d_gene: TRBD2
CDR3aa: CASSHGQTSGGGNEQFF
CDR3nt: TGCGCCAGCAGCCACGGCCAGACTAGCGGGGGGGGAAATGAGCAGTTCTTC

v_gene: TRBV7-8
abundance: NA
j_gene: TRBJ2-1
d_gene: TRBD2
CDR3aa: CASSLARLAGSSYNEQFF
CDR3nt: TGTGCCAGCAGCTTAGCGCGACTAGCGGGGAGCTCCTACAATGAGCAGTTCTTC

v_gene: TRBV9
abundance: NA
j_gene: TRBJ2-1
d_gene: NA
CDR3aa: CASSVDYNEQFF
CDR3nt: TGTGCCAGCAGCGTAGACTACAATGAGCAGTTCTTC

v_gene: TRBV4-2
abundance: few
j_gene: TRBJ2-3
d_gene: NA
CDR3aa: CASSQDPAWGTSDTQYF
CDR3nt: TGTGCCAGCAGCCAAGATCCAGCCTGGGGCACTTCAGATACGCAGTATTTT

v_gene: TRBV15
abundance: NA
j_gene: TRBJ2-5
d_gene: NA
CDR3aa: CATSSYQSRGETQYF
CDR3nt: TGTGCCACCAGCAGCTATCAAAGCAGGGGTGAGACCCAGTACTTC

v_gene: TRBV6-5
abundance: NA
j_gene: TRBJ2-7
d_gene: TRBD1
CDR3aa: CASSFPGTGDEQYF
CDR3nt: TGTGCCAGCAGTTTCCCCGGGACAGGGGACGAGCAGTACTTC

v_gene: TRBV29-1
abundance: NA
j_gene: TRBJ2-3
d_gene: TRBD2
CDR3aa: CSVGLAASTDTQYF
CDR3nt: TGCAGCGTTGGACTAGCGGCTAGCACAGATACGCAGTATTTT

v_gene: TRBV9
abundance: NA
j_gene: TRBJ2-3
d_gene: NA
CDR3aa: CASSTNSADTQYF
CDR3nt: TGTGCCAGCAGCACCAACTCGGCAGATACGCAGTATTTT

v_gene: TRBV20-1
abundance: few
j_gene: TRBJ1-1
d_gene: NA
CDR3aa: CSEGKGRPNTEAFF
CDR3nt: TGCAGTGAAGGCAAGGGGCGGCCGAACACTGAAGCTTTCTTT

v_gene: TRBV7-9
abundance: NA
j_gene: TRBJ2-1
d_gene: TRBD2
CDR3aa: CASSYQRGAYNEQFF
CDR3nt: TGTGCCAGCAGCTATCAGCGGGGAGCGTACAATGAGCAGTTCTTC

v_gene: TRBV7-7
abundance: few
j_gene: TRBJ2-1
d_gene: TRBD1
CDR3aa: CASSLGQHNEQFF
CDR3nt: TGTGCTAGCAGCCTGGGACAGCACAATGAGCAGTTCTTC

v_gene: TRBV5-1
abundance: NA
j_gene: TRBJ2-1
d_gene: NA
CDR3aa: CASSQTGNNEQFF
CDR3nt: TGCGCCAGCAGCCAGACTGGTAACAATGAGCAGTTCTTC

v_gene: TRBV7-2
abundance: NA
j_gene: TRBJ2-1
d_gene: NA
CDR3aa: CASSLNVWEQFF
CDR3nt: TGTGCCAGCAGCTTAAACGTTTGGGAGCAGTTCTTC

v_gene: TRBV20-1
abundance: NA
j_gene: TRBJ1-1
d_gene: TRBD1
CDR3aa: CSARSAKGASTEAFF
CDR3nt: TGCAGTGCTAGAAGTGCGAAGGGGGCGAGTACTGAAGCTTTCTTT

v_gene: TRBV29-1
abundance: NA
j_gene: TRBJ1-4
d_gene: NA
CDR3aa: CSVTISDRYPQEKLFF
CDR3nt: TGCAGCGTTACCATATCCGACCGATACCCTCAGGAAAAACTGTTTTTT

v_gene: TRBV24-1
abundance: NA
j_gene: TRBJ2-2
d_gene: NA
CDR3aa: CATSDTGELFF
CDR3nt: TGTGCCACCAGTGACACCGGGGAGCTGTTTTTT

v_gene: TRBV5-6
abundance: many
j_gene: TRBJ2-7
d_gene: NA
CDR3aa: CASSLLGGRSLRNEQYF
CDR3nt: TGTGCCAGCAGCTTGCTGGGGGGCAGGAGCCTAAGGAACGAGCAGTACTTC

v_gene: TRBV10-3
abundance: NA
j_gene: TRBJ2-2
d_gene: NA
CDR3aa: CAIRAGADTGELFF
CDR3nt: TGTGCCATCAGGGCGGGGGCCGACACCGGGGAGCTGTTTTTT

v_gene: TRBV29-1
abundance: NA
j_gene: TRBJ2-1
d_gene: NA
CDR3aa: CSVEDQDLGYNEQFF
CDR3nt: TGCAGCGTTGAAGATCAAGATCTGGGGTACAATGAGCAGTTCTTC

v_gene: TRBV12-3/TRBV12-4
abundance: NA
j_gene: TRBJ2-1
d_gene: NA
CDR3aa: CASRKGRGNNEQFF
CDR3nt: TGTGCCAGCAGAAAGGGGCGGGGTAACAATGAGCAGTTCTTC

v_gene: TRBV20-1
abundance: few
j_gene: TRBJ2-4
d_gene: NA
CDR3aa: CSATEANIQYF
CDR3nt: TGCAGTGCCACAGAGGCGAACATTCAGTACTTC

v_gene: TRBV27
abundance: NA
j_gene: TRBJ2-7
d_gene: NA
CDR3aa: CASGSFYREASFSDEQYF
CDR3nt: TGTGCCAGCGGTAGCTTTTATAGGGAGGCTTCTTTCAGCGATGAGCAGTACTTC

v_gene: TRBV25-1
abundance: NA
j_gene: TRBJ2-7
d_gene: TRBD1
CDR3aa: CASSGGAEQYF
CDR3nt: TGTGCCAGCTCAGGGGGTGCCGAGCAGTACTTC

v_gene: TRBV20-1
abundance: NA
j_gene: TRBJ1-6
d_gene: TRBD1
CDR3aa: CSALNSRGNSPLHF
CDR3nt: TGCAGTGCGCTTAACAGCAGGGGGAACTCACCCCTCCACTTT

v_gene: TRBV12-3/TRBV12-4
abundance: few
j_gene: TRBJ2-3
d_gene: TRBD2
CDR3aa: CASSLKASGDTDTQYF
CDR3nt: TGTGCCAGCAGTTTGAAGGCTAGCGGGGATACAGATACGCAGTATTTT